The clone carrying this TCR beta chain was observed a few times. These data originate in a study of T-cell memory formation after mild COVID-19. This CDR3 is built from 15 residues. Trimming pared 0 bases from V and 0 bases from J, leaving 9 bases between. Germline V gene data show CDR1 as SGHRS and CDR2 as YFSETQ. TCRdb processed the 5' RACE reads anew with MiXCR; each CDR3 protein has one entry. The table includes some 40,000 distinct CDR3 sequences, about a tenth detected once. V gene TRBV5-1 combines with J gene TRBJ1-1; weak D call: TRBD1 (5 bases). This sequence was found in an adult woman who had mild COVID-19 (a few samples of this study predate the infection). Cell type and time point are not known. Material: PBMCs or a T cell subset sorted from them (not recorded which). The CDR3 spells CASSLAGEMNTEAFF. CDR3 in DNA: TGCGCCAGCAGCTTGGCGGGGGAGATGAACACTGAAGCTTTCTTT.